This TCR beta chain was found in a study of blood T cell repertoires in COVID-19. Overall study: T cells, B-cell-depleted T cells, or PBMCs provided the cDNA or gDNA that served as material.

V lost 2 bases and J 2 bases, leaving 12 bases between the germline ends. The CDR3 loop spans 15 amino acids. Germline-derived CDR1 and CDR2 are SGHVS and FQNEAQ. Authors' analysis steps: Estimated nucleated cell counts came from reference gene primer amplification. Clones were read by immunoSEQ multiplex PCR, and TCRdb kept only the in-frame ones, dropping some. V, J and clone size are those of that table, while D and trimming were read from the DNA. The repertoire consists of under 250,000 clones, with 80% to 90% occurring once and the leading ten covering less than 3%. Recruited during active infection, patients (from Seattle) were subsequently followed longitudinally.

This receptor was taken from a man aged 25 to 45 with COVID-19, enrolled during active disease. Sample: peripheral blood. The chain is built from TRBV7-8 and TRBJ1-1; D is ambiguous. CDR3 DNA sequence: TGTGCCAGCAGCTTAAACCCGGGGTTTAACACTGAAGCTTTCTTT. Protein: CASSLNPGFNTEAFF.